The 21 T cell receptor beta chains listed next were all sequenced from one sample in a study of T cells after yellow fever vaccination. TCRdb processed the 5' RACE reads anew with MiXCR; each CDR3 protein has one entry. The table lists hundreds of thousands of distinct CDR3 sequences, about 19% of them singletons. The starting material was PBMCs, obtained before the yellow fever booster vaccination. These receptor sequences come from a man aged 18 to 30 who received the YFV17D yellow fever vaccine.

The chain recombines TRBV25-1 with TRBJ2-7; D remains ambiguous. Trimming stripped 1 base from V and 4 bases from J, with 5 bases between. Germline CDR1 MGHDK, CDR2 SYGVNS. This CDR3 has 12 amino acids. CDR3 DNA sequence: TGTGCCAGCAGTGAATCCGATTACGAGCAGTACTTC. It specifies CASSESDYEQYF.

The CDR3: CASSPNIGTGGYNEQFF. DNA for the CDR3: TGCGCCAGCAGCCCGAACATAGGGACAGGGGGCTACAATGAGCAGTTCTTC. The J gene is TRBJ2-1, the V gene TRBV5-1, with 11 bases fitting TRBD1. This CDR3 contains 17 residues. V shed 4 bases and J 3 bases; nucleotides not matched to a gene: 9. Germline loops: CDR1 SGHRS, CDR2 YFSETQ.

The chain carries TRBV12-3 or TRBV12-4 and TRBJ2-5, with unresolved D. This CDR3 is 12 amino acids long. V was shortened by 3 bases and J by 7 bases, with 9 bases between the two germline ends. CDR3 in DNA: TGTGCCAGCAGTTTTGGGCCCGGGACCCAGTACTTC. Its protein is CASSFGPGTQYF.

This clonotype has more than one count but fewer than ten. V is TRBV6-2 or TRBV6-3 and J is TRBJ2-5; tentative D call: TRBD2 (7 bases). The CDR3 totals 15 residues. Between the trimmed V and J ends, which lost 3 bases and 5 bases, there was a span of 16 bases. Germline CDR1 MNHEY, CDR2 SVGEGT. As DNA, the CDR3 is TGTGCCAGCAGTTATTACCGCGGGGGCGGGGAGACCCAGTACTTC. It translates to CASSYYRGGGETQYF.

The genes are TRBV12-3 or TRBV12-4 and TRBJ2-1; 10 nucleotides match TRBD2. V lost 6 bases and J lost 3; bases outside the gene matches: 5. CDR3 length: 15 residues. The CDR3 bases are TGTGCCAGCAGGAAGATAGCGGGGGGCTACAATGAGCAGTTCTTC. Translation: CASRKIAGGYNEQFF.

This clonotype has just a few counts. The CDR3 DNA is TGTGCCAGCAGTTCCCCGACAGGGACCCAGCATTTT. Protein: CASSSPTGTQHF. The chain employs TRBV12-3 or TRBV12-4 and TRBJ1-5; 7 bases map to TRBD1. V lost 4 bases and J lost 11; bases outside the gene matches: 5. The CDR3 runs to 12 residues.

This clonotype was seen a few times. The V call is TRBV11-2, the J call TRBJ2-1, with unresolved D. V shed 5 bases and J shed 10 bases, with 12 bases lying between them. Germline CDR1 is SGHAT and CDR2 is FQNNGV. CDR3 size: 12 residues. CDR3 sequence (DNA): TGTGCCAGCAGCGAACTCTCGGAGGAGCAGTTCTTC. The encoded protein is CASSELSEEQFF.

The chain links TRBV9 to TRBJ1-3; TRBD1 is a possible D gene (5 bases). Germline V lookup: CDR1 SGDLS, CDR2 YYNGEE. The CDR3 has 17 amino acids. Trimming took 0 bases from V and 0 from J, leaving 13 bases between them. CDR3 loop: CASSVAGEGSSGNTIYF. CDR3 bases: TGTGCCAGCAGCGTAGCGGGGGAAGGGAGCTCTGGAAACACCATATATTTT.

The chain employs TRBV11-2 and TRBJ2-7, with 7 positions matching TRBD2. From germline, CDR1 is SGHAT and CDR2 FQNNGV. The CDR3 spans 14 residues. V gave up 5 bases and J gave up 2 bases; unmatched junction bases: 6. CDR3 coding DNA: TGTGCCAGCAGCCAAAGCGGGGCGCCCTACGAGCAGTACTTC. The encoded protein is CASSQSGAPYEQYF.

The chain joins TRBV7-9 to TRBJ1-4; unclear D gene. Trimming took off 5 bases at V and 7 bases at J, with 17 bases between the two ends. Germline values: CDR1 SEHNR, CDR2 FQNEAQ (reference sequence). The CDR3 totals 15 residues. CDR3 sequence: CASSPMVGYTEKLFF. As DNA, the CDR3 is TGTGCCAGCAGCCCTATGGTGGGTTATACTGAAAAACTGTTTTTT.

This clonotype was observed a few times. The chain is built from TRBV6-5 and TRBJ1-1; D is undetermined. The V gene lost 8 bases and the J gene lost 2 bases, with 6 bases spanning the gap. The CDR3 sequence is 11 residues long. Germline assignment: CDR1 MNHEY and CDR2 SVGAGI. The CDR3 nucleotides read TGTGCCAGCCAAGTAAACACTGAAGCTTTCTTT. The encoded protein is CASQVNTEAFF.

This chain uses TRBV7-9 with TRBJ2-3; TRBD2 agrees at 8 bases. Trimming at V came to 5 bases and at J to 2 bases, leaving 6 bases not matched to a gene. Germline V gives CDR1 SEHNR, CDR2 FQNEAQ (reference sequence). The CDR3 length is 15 residues. The CDR3 loop reads CASSPLADPTDTQYF. The CDR3 DNA reads TGTGCCAGCAGCCCACTAGCGGACCCCACAGATACGCAGTATTTT.

This clonotype has only a few counts. The V and J genes are TRBV12-3 or TRBV12-4 and TRBJ1-1; D is ambiguous. V lost 7 bases and J lost 1, with 10 bases in between. This CDR3 comprises 13 residues. Written as DNA, the CDR3 is TGTGCCAGCACTGTCACTTCGAACACTGAAGCTTTCTTT. Residues: CASTVTSNTEAFF.

V gene TRBV7-6 combines with J gene TRBJ1-1; 7 bases are a match to TRBD1. The CDR3 contains 16 residues. Trimming cost V 2 bases and J 1 base; bases outside gene matches: 7. Germline CDR1 and CDR2: SGHVS and FNYEAQ. The CDR3 is CASSLPEGQTNTEAFF. CDR3 in DNA: TGTGCCAGCAGCTTACCCGAGGGACAGACGAACACTGAAGCTTTCTTT. The full variable domain, with the rest looked up from reference TRBV7-6 and TRBJ1-1, is GAGVSQSPRYKVTKRGQDVALRCDPISGHVSLYWYRQALGQGPEFLTYFNYEAQQDKSGLPNDRFSAERPEGSISTLTIQRTEQRDSAMYRCASSLPEGQTNTEAFFGQGTRLTVV.

This clonotype was seen repeatedly, ten times or more. The V call is TRBV5-1, the J call TRBJ1-6; 9 nucleotides align to TRBD1. CDR3 size: 14 residues. J lost 8 bases, V lost 4 bases, and 4 bases had no gene match. Germline CDR1 and CDR2: SGHRS and YFSETQ. In DNA form, the CDR3 reads TGCGCCAGCAGCCGGGGACAGGGAGATTCACCCCTCCACTTT. Translation gives CASSRGQGDSPLHF. Variable domain in full (rest from reference TRBV5-1 and TRBJ1-6): KAGVTQTPRYLIKTRGQQVTLSCSPISGHRSVSWYQQTPGQGLQFLFEYFSETQRNKGNFPGRFSGRQFSNSRSEMNVSTLELGDSALYLCASSRGQGDSPLHFGNGTRLTVT.

This clonotype has more than one count but fewer than ten. The chain has TRBV6-6 and TRBJ2-1, with 8 bases identical to TRBD1. CDR1 MNHNY and CDR2 SVGAGI come from the germline V gene (reference sequence). Trimming took 2 bases from V and 9 from J; bases not matched to a gene: 15. CDR3 length equals 17 residues. The CDR3 sequence is CASSYRFGQGKGAEQFF. As DNA, the CDR3 is TGTGCCAGCAGTTACCGCTTCGGACAGGGAAAAGGGGCTGAGCAGTTCTTC.

The V call is TRBV7-6, the J call TRBJ1-6; perhaps TRBD1 as D (6 bases). Germline loops: CDR1 SGHVS, CDR2 FNYEAQ. Trimming took off 2 bases at V and 7 bases at J, with 12 bases between the two ends. CDR3 size: 15 residues. The CDR3 loop reads CASSLSGRGNSPLHF. CDR3 DNA sequence: TGTGCCAGCAGCTTAAGCGGCAGGGGAAATTCACCCCTCCACTTT. Supplemented by reference TRBV7-6 and TRBJ1-6, the full variable domain reads GAGVSQSPRYKVTKRGQDVALRCDPISGHVSLYWYRQALGQGPEFLTYFNYEAQQDKSGLPNDRFSAERPEGSISTLTIQRTEQRDSAMYRCASSLSGRGNSPLHFGNGTRLTVT.

The gene calls are TRBV7-2 and TRBJ1-3; D is perhaps TRBD1 (6 bases). Trimming removed 6 bases from V and 4 bases from J, with 13 bases in between. CDR1 and CDR2 from the germline V gene are SGHTA and FQGNSA. This CDR3 spans 14 amino acids. CDR3 protein: CASSYRESGNTIYF. The DNA for the CDR3 is TGTGCCAGCAGTTACAGGGAATCCGGAAACACCATATATTTT.

The CDR3 nucleotides are TGCAGTGCCCCAGGGCCTAATGAAAAACTGTTTTTT. Translating it yields CSAPGPNEKLFF. This rearrangement joins TRBV20-1 to TRBJ1-4; weak D call: TRBD1 (5 bases). The germline CDR1 and CDR2 sequences are DFQATT and SNEGSKA (reference sequence). CDR3 length: 12 amino acids. Trimming left V 6 bases short and J 3 bases short, with 8 bases between.

The V and J genes are TRBV7-3 and TRBJ1-1; TRBD1 aligns across 8 bases. The germline V gene has CDR1 SGHTA and CDR2 FQGTGA. The CDR3 totals 15 residues. The ends lost 6 bases at V and 6 bases at J; junction bases unmatched: 12. The CDR3 DNA reads as TGTGCCAGCAGTTCTACAGGGGGAATAGGTGCTGAAGCTTTCTTT. Amino acids: CASSSTGGIGAEAFF.

This clonotype has at least ten counts. This chain uses TRBV6-5 with TRBJ1-1; unclear D gene. Germline V lookup: CDR1 MNHEY, CDR2 SVGAGI. V gave up 6 bases and J gave up 0 bases, with 11 bases separating them. This CDR3 spans 14 amino acids. CDR3 sequence reads: CASSYRQMNTEAFF. The CDR3 nucleotides read TGTGCCAGCAGCTATAGGCAAATGAACACTGAAGCTTTCTTT.